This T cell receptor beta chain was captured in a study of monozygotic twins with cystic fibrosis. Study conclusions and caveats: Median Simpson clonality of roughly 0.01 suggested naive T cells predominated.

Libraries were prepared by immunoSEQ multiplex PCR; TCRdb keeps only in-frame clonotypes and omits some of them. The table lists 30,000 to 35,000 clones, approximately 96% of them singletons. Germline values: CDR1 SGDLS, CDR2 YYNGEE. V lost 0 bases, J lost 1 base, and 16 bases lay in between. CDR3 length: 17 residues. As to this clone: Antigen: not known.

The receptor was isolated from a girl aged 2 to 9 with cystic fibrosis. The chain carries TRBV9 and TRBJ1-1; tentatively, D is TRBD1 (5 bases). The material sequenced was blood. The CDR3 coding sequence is TGTGCCAGCAGCGTAGCTGCGGGGCTCGGGAAGAACACTGAAGCTTTCTTT. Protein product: CASSVAAGLGKNTEAFF. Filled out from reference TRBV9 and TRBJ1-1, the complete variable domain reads DSGVTQTPKHLITATGQRVTLRCSPRSGDLSVYWYQQSLDQGLQFLIQYYNGEERAKGNILERFSAQQFPDLHSELNLSSLELGDSALYFCASSVAAGLGKNTEAFFGQGTRLTVV.